This TCR beta chain was identified in a study of response to subunit inactivated influenza vaccine. Each CDR3 protein gets one entry after TCRdb re-called the RT-PCR reads with MiXCR. The table has approximately 250,000 distinct CDR3 sequences, 10% to 15% seen once. This clonotype has ten or more counts. The CDR3 sequence is 14 residues long. V dropped 6 bases and J dropped 5; count of bases not matched to a gene: 5. The chain carries TRBV12-3 or TRBV12-4 and TRBJ2-5; 11 nucleotides match TRBD2. The sequenced sample was non-naive T cells sorted from PBMCs, obtained 14 to 15 days before vaccination. The TCR originated in a man aged 50-59 years who received an inactivated influenza vaccine. The CDR3 DNA follows: TGTGCCAGCAGCTATAGCGGGAGGGGGGAGACCCAGTACTTC. Translation gives CASSYSGRGETQYF.